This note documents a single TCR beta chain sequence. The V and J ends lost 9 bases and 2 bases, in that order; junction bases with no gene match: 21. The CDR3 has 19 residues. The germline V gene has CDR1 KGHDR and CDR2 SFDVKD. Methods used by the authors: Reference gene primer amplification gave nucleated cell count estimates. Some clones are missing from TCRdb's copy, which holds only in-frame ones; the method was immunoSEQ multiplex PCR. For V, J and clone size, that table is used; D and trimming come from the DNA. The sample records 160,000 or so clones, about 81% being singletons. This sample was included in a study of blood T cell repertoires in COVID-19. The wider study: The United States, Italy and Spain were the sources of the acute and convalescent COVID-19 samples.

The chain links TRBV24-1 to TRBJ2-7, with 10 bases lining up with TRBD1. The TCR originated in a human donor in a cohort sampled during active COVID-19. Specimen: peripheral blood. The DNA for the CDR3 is TGTGCCACCGATGGAAAACGGGACAGGGGAATAGAAATCCCCTACGAGCAGTACTTC. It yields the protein CATDGKRDRGIEIPYEQYF.